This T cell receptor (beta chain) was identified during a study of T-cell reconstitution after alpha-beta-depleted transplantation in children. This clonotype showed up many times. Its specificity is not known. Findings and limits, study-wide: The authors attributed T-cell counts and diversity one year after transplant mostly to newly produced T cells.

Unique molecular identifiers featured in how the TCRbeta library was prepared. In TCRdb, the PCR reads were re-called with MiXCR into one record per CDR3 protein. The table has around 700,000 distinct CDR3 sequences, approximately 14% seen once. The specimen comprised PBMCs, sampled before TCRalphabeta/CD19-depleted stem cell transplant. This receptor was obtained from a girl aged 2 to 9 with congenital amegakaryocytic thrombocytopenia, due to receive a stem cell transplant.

This chain's CDR3 is CSNRDQSTDTQYF. CDR3 nucleotides: TGCAGCAACCGGGACCAAAGCACAGATACGCAGTATTTT. This chain links TRBV29-1 with TRBJ2-3; possibly TRBD1 or TRBD2 for D (5 bases each). The germline gives CDR1 SQVTM, CDR2 ANQGSEA. Trimming removed 8 bases from V and 0 bases from J, with 12 bases in between. This CDR3 region has 13 residues.